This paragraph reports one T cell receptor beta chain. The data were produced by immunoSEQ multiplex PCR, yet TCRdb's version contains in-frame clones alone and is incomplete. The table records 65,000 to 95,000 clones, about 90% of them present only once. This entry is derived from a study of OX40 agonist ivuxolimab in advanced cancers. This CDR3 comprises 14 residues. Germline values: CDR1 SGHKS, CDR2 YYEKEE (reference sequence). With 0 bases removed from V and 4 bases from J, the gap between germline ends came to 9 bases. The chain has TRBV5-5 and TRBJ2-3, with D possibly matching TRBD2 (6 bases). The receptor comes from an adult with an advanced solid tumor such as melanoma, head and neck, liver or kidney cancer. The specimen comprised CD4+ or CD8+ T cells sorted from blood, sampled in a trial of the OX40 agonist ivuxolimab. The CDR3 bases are TGTGCCAGCAGCTTGGATACTAGCCCAGATACGCAGTATTTT. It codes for CASSLDTSPDTQYF.